Reported below is one T cell receptor beta chain. Its antigen target is currently unknown. No clone much larger than this one lies a single base away; base qualities are absent. The data were obtained in a study of blood T cell repertoires in COVID-19 (dated by TCRdb to 2020 to 2022). About the investigation overall: Samples covering the acute and convalescent phases of COVID-19 were provided by collaborators in the United States, Italy and Spain. Samples came from the ongoing ImmuneRACE study (first 160 participants) plus 1,254 subjects from 6 global collaborators. The prospective study material was composed of cDNA or gDNA derived from T cells, B-cell-depleted T cells, or PBMCs. Where available, HLA class I and class II types were obtained from metadata supplied by the sample provider rather than from assay-based typing. A freely available public database, intended as a resource for researchers studying the immune response to SARS-CoV-2, is where the repertoires were released. Deeply sampled blood TCRbeta repertoires from subjects exposed to, actively infected with, or recovered from COVID-19 were included in the dataset. A de-identified subject ID, COVID-19 status, age in years and sex were almost always included in the sample metadata. Paper-wide results and their limitations: The amount of clinical and demographic metadata varied by source and participant and was provided uncurated.

The CDR3 spans 14 residues, from the cysteine through the phenylalanine. Only the CDR3 region is kept as DNA, spanning 42 bases read in frame from base 1. V and J lose 0 bases and 2 bases, and a span of 8 bases separates them. CDR1 and CDR2 (LNHDA, SQIVND) derive from the germline V gene (reference sequence). The collaborating institutions used their own protocols to collect whole blood in K2EDTA tubes. For TCRbeta analysis, collaborator samples were shipped as frozen whole blood, as isolated PBMCs, or as DNA extracted from either sample type. The immunoSEQ Assay, a bias-controlled multiplex PCR, was used to amplify TCRbeta CDR3 regions from genomic DNA. The source study handled its data this way. The number of nucleated cells in each sample was estimated from the amplification of reference gene primers within the assay. Sequence reads were collapsed and filtered to measure the absolute abundance of every unique TCRbeta CDR3 rearrangement. Productive Simpson clonality was computed per sample as the square root of Simpson's diversity index over productive rearrangements. Sourced from immuneACCESS, this table was stored by TCRdb with only in-frame sequences that have V and J called. A share of the clones is absent; for the studies checked, an unresolved V gene accounts for under half, and the remainder has no known explanation. V, J and clone size were drawn from that table, and D and trimming were deduced from the DNA. Present in this sample are fewer than 110,000 clones, about 85% of which were seen just once. The ten largest make up more than 1.5% of the sample.

The rearrangement combines TRBV19 with TRBJ2-7; perhaps TRBD2 is the D gene, with 6 bases matching. The clonotype was recovered from a woman aged 70-85 years with active or convalescent COVID-19. Sequenced: peripheral blood. The CDR3 protein is CASSIEEGTYEQYF. The nucleotide sequence is TGTGCCAGTAGTATAGAGGAGGGTACCTACGAGCAGTACTTC.